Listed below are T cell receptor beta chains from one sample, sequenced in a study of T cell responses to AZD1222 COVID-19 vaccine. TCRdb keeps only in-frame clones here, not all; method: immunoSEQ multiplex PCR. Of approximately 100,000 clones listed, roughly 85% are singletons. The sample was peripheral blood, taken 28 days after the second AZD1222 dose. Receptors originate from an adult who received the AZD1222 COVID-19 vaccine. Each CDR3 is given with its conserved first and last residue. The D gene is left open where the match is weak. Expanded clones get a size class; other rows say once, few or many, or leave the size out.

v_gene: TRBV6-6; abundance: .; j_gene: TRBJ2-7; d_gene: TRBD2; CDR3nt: TGTGCCAGCAGTAAATTAGCGGGTGAGCAGTACTTC; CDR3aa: CASSKLAGEQYF
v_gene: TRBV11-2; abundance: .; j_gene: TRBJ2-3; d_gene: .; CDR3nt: TGTGCCAGCAGCTTAGTGGTGGGACCCACAGATACGCAGTATTTT; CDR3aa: CASSLVVGPTDTQYF
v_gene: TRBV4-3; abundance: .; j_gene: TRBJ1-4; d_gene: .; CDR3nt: TGCGCCAGCAGCCAAGATCCCCTCGCGGCAGCCCGGGATTACGAAAAACTGTTTTTT; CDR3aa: CASSQDPLAAARDYEKLFF
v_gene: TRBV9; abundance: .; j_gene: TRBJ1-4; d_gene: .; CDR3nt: TGTGCCAGCAGCGGGACGGAGGGTAATGAAAAACTGTTTTTT; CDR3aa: CASSGTEGNEKLFF
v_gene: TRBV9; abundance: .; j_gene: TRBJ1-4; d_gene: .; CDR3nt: TGTGCCAGCAGCCCCCAACAGGATCTTGTTGAAAAACTGTTTTTT; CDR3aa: CASSPQQDLVEKLFF
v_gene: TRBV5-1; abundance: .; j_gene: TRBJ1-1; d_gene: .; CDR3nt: TGCGCCAGCAGTTCCTCCCTGATCGGGAACACTGAAGCTTTCTTT; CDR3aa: CASSSSLIGNTEAFF
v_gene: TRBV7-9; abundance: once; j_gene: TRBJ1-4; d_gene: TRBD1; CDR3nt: TGTGCCAGCAGCAATGACAGGGGGACGAATGAAAAACTGTTTTTT; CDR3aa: CASSNDRGTNEKLFF
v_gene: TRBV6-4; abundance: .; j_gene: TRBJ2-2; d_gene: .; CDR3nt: TGTGCCACCGCGGAAGGGGACACCGGGGAGCTGTTTTTT; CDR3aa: CATAEGDTGELFF
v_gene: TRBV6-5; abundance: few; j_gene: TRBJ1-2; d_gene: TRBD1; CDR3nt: TGTGCCAGCAGCTCAGGGGGGTATGGCTACACCTTC; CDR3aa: CASSSGGYGYTF
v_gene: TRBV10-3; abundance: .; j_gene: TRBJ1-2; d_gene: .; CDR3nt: TGTGCCATCAGTCACCGGACAGTAAACTATGGCTACACCTTC; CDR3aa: CAISHRTVNYGYTF
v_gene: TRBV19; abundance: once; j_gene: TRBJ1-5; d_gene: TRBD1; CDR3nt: TGTGCCAGTAACAAGGGGACAGGGGGCGCCGATCAGCCCCAGCATTTT; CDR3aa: CASNKGTGGADQPQHF
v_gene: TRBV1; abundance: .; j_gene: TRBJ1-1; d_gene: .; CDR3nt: TGCACCAGCAGCCCGACAGGGGAAAGCTTAATGAACACTGAAGCTTTCTTT; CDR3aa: CTSSPTGESLMNTEAFF
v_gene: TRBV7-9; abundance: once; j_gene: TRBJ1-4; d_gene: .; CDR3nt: TGTGCCAGCAGCTTAGCGTGGGACCTTGGTGAAAAACTGTTTTTT; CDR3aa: CASSLAWDLGEKLFF
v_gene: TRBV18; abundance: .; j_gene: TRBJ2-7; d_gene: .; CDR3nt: TGTGCCAGCTCACCACTTTCGACAGGCGCCGGTGAGCAGTACTTC; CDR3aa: CASSPLSTGAGEQYF
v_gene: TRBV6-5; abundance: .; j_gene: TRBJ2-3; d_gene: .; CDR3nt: TGTGCCAGCAGAGGAGGCGTCCTAACGTATACGCAGTATTTT; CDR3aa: CASRGGVLTYTQYF
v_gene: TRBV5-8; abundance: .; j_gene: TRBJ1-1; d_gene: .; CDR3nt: TGTGCCAGCAGCCCAGTACAGGGCCTGAACACTGAAGCTTTCTTT; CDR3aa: CASSPVQGLNTEAFF
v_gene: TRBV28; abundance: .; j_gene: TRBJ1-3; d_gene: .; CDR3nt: TGTGCCAGCAGTTTATCGGGTTCTGGAAACACCATATATTTT; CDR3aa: CASSLSGSGNTIYF